Listed here is a single T cell receptor (beta chain). What this receptor recognizes is not known. No base-level quality is on record; no much larger clone is a single base apart. Other DNA variants within this sample encode the same CDR3. From the cysteine through the phenylalanine, the CDR3 covers 15 amino acids. Only the CDR3 region is kept as DNA, spanning 45 bases read in frame from base 1. For this chain, trimming is 2 bases at the V end and 1 base at the J end, and the number of junction bases without a gene match is 4. Based on the germline V gene, the CDR1 and CDR2 sequences are MNHEY and SVGEGT. This specimen belongs to a study of blood T cell repertoires in COVID-19 (dated by TCRdb to about 2020). Looking at the study overall: Samples covering the acute and convalescent phases of COVID-19 were provided by collaborators in the United States, Italy and Spain. The material from the prospective study consisted of cDNA or gDNA derived from T cells, B-cell-depleted T cells, or PBMCs. The dataset comprised deeply sampled blood TCRbeta repertoires from subjects exposed to, actively infected with, or recovered from COVID-19. The repertoires were released in a freely available public database meant as a resource for research on the immune response to SARS-CoV-2. The samples were drawn from the first 160 participants of the ongoing ImmuneRACE study and from 1,254 subjects provided by 6 global collaborators. The sample metadata nearly always contained a de-identified subject ID, COVID-19 status, age in years and sex. Where available, HLA class I and class II types were obtained from metadata supplied by the sample provider rather than from assay-based typing. The full study reports these points: The quantity of clinical and demographic metadata differed by source and by participant and was supplied without curation.

Whole blood was collected in K2EDTA tubes by collaborating institutions according to the institutions' own protocols. Collaborator samples were shipped for TCRbeta analysis as frozen whole blood, isolated PBMCs, or DNA extracted from either sample type. TCRbeta CDR3 regions were amplified from genomic DNA by means of the immunoSEQ Assay, a bias-controlled multiplex PCR. Per the authors' processing: The number of nucleated cells in each sample was estimated from the amplification of reference gene primers within the assay. To quantify the absolute abundance of each unique TCRbeta CDR3 rearrangement, sequence reads were collapsed and filtered. For each sample, productive Simpson clonality was calculated as the square root of Simpson's diversity index over productive rearrangements. TCRdb took this table from immuneACCESS and kept in-frame rearrangements with V and J called. Such tables lack part of the clones; where checked against another copy, unresolved V genes explain under half of the gap, and the rest is unexplained. For V, J and clone size, that table is used; D and trimming come from the DNA. The sample contains about 190,000 clones, roughly 80% of them found a single time. The ten most abundant clones make up around 11% of the sample.

The sequence was collected from a woman aged 45-60 years with acute or convalescent COVID-19. Specimen: peripheral blood. The sequence is built from TRBV6-2 or TRBV6-3 and TRBJ2-7, with 8 bases in between that match TRBD2. Here the CDR3 is given as CASSYGTSGSYEQYF. The bases read TGTGCCAGCAGTTACGGCACTAGCGGATCCTACGAGCAGTACTTC.